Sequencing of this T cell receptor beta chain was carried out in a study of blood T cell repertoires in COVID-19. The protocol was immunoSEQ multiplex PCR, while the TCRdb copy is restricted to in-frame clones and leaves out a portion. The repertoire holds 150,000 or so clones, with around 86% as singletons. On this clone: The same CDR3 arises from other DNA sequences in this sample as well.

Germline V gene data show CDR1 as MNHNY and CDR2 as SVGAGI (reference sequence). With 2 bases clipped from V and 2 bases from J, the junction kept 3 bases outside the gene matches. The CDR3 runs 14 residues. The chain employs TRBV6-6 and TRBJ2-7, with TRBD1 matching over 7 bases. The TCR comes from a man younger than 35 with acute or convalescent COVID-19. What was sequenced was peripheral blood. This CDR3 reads CASSYGQGAYEQYV. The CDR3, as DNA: TGTGCCAGCAGTTACGGCCAGGGGGCCTACGAGCAGTACGTC.